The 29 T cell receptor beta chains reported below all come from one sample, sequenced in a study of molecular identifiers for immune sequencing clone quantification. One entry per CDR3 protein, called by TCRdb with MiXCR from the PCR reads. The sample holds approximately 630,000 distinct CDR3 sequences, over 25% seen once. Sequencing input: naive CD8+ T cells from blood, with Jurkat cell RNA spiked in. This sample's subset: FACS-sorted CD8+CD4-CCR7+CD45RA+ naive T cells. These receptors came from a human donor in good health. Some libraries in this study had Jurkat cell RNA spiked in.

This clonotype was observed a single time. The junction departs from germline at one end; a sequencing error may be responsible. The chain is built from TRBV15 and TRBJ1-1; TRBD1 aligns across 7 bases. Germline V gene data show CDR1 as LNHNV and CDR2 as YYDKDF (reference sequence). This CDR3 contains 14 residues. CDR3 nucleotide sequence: TGTGCCACCAGCACAAGACAGGGAGTCCTTGAAGCTCTCTTT. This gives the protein CATSTRQGVLEALF.

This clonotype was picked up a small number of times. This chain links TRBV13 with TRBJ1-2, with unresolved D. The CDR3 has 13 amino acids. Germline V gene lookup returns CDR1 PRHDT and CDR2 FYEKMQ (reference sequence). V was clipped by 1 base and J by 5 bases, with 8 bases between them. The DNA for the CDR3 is TGTGCCAGCAGCTTAGAAAGGGTTTATGGCTACACCTTC. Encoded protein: CASSLERVYGYTF.

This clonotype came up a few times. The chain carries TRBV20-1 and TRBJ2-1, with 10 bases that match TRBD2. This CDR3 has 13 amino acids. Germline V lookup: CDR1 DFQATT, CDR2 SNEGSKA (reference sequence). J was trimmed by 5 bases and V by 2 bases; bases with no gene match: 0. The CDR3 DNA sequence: TGCAGTGCTAGACTAGCGGGGGACAATGAGCAGTTCTTC. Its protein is CSARLAGDNEQFF.

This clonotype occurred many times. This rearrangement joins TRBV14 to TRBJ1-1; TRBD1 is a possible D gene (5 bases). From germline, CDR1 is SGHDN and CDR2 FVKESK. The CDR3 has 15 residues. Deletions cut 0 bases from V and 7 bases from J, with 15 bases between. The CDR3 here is CASSQDGRTTNEAFF. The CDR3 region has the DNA TGTGCCAGCAGCCAAGATGGCCGGACAACGAATGAAGCTTTCTTT.

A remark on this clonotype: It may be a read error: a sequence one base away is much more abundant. CDR3 sequence: CASSYSVARGLYEQYF. CDR3 DNA: TGTGCCAGCAGTTACTCGGTTGCGCGGGGTCTGTACGAGCAGTACTTC. This sequence joins TRBV6-6 and TRBJ2-7, with TRBD2 as a possible D gene (6 bases). CDR1 is MNHNY and CDR2 is SVGAGI in the germline V gene (reference sequence). V was shortened by 0 bases and J by 4 bases, with 16 bases between the two germline ends. The CDR3 is 16 amino acids.

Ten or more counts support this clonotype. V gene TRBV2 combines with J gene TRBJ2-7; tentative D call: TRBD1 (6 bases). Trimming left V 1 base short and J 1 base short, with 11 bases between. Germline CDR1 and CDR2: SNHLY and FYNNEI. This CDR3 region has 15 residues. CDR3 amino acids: CASSEVGATSYEQYF. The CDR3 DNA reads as TGTGCCAGCAGTGAAGTGGGGGCCACTTCCTACGAGCAGTACTTC.

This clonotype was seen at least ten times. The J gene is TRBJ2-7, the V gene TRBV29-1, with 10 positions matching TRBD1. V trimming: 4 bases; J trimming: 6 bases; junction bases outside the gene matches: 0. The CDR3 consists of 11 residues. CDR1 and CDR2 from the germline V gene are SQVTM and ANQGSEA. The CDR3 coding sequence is TGCAGCGTTGGGACAGGGGGCGAGCAGTACTTC. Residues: CSVGTGGEQYF.

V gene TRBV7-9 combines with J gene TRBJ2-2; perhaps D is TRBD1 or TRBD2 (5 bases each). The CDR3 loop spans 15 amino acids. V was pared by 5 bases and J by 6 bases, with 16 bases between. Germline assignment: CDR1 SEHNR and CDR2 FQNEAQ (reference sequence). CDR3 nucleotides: TGTGCCAGCAGCCTCACCCTGGGGGTCTCCGGGGAGCTGTTTTTT. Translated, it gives CASSLTLGVSGELFF.

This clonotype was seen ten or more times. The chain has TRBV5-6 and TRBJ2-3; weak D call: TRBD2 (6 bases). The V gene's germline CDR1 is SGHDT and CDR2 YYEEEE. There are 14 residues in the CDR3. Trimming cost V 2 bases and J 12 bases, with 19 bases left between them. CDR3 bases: TGTGCCAGCAGCTTCGATATACGGGGGAATTTCCAGTATTTT. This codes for CASSFDIRGNFQYF.

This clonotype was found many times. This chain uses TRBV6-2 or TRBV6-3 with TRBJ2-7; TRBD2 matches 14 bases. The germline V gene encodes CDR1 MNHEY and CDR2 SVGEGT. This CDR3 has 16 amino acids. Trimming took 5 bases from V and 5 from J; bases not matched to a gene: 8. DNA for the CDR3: TGTGCCAGCAGTCCACTCGCGGGACTAGCGGGAGACGAGCAGTACTTC. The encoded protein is CASSPLAGLAGDEQYF.

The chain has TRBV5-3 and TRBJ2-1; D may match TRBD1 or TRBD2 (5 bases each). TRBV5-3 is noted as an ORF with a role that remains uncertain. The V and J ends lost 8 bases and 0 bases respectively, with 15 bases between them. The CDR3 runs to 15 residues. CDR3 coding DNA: TGTGCCAGCAGAATGGACACTAGCTCCTACAATGAGCAGTTCTTC. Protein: CASRMDTSSYNEQFF.

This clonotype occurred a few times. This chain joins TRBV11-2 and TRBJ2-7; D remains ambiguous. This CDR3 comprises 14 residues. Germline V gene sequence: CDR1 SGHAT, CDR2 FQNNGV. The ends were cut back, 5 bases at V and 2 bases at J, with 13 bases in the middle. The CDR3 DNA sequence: TGTGCCAGCAGCCCCGAAGGCACAACCTACGAGCAGTACTTC. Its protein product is CASSPEGTTYEQYF.

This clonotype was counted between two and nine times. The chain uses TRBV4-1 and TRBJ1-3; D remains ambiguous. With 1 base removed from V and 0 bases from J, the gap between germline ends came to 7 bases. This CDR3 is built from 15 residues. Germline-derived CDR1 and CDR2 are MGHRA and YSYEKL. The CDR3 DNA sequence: TGCGCCAGCAGCCAAGTACAATACTCTGGAAACACCATATATTTT. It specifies CASSQVQYSGNTIYF.

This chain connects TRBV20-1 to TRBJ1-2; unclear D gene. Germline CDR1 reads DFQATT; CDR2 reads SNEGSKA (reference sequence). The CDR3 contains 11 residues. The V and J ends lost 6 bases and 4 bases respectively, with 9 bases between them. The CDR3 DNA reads TGCAGTGCAACAGATACCTATGGCTACACCTTC. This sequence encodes CSATDTYGYTF.

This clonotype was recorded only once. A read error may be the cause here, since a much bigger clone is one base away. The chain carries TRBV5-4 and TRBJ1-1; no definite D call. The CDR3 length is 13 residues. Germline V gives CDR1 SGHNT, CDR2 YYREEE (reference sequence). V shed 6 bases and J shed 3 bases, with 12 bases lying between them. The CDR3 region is CASIRVPHTEAFF. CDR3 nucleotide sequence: TGTGCCAGCATTAGGGTGCCACACACTGAAGCTTTCTTT.

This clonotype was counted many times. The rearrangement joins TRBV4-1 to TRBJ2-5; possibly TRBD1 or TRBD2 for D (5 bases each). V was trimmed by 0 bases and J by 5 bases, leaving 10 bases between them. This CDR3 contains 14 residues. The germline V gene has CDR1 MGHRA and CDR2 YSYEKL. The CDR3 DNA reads TGCGCCAGCAGCCAAGATAGAGGGGCCGAGACCCAGTACTTC. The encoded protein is CASSQDRGAETQYF.

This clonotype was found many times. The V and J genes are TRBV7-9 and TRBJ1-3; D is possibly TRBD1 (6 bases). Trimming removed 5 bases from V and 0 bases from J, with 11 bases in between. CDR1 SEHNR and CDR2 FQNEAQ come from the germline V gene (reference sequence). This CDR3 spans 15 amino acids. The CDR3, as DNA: TGTGCCAGCAGCGGAGGGACAAGCTCTGGAAACACCATATATTTT. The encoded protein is CASSGGTSSGNTIYF.

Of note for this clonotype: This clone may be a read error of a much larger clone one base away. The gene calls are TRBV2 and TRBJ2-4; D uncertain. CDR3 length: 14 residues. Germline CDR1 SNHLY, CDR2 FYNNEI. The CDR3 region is CASREAFGKNIQYF. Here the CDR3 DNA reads TGTGCCAGCCGTGAAGCCTTTGGCAAAAACATTCAGTACTTC.

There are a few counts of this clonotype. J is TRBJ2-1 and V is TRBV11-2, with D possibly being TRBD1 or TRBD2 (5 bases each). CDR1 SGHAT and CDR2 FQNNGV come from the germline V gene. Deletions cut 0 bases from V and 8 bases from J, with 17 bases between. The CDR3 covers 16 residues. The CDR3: CASSLEDTLEGHEQFF. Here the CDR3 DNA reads TGTGCCAGCAGCTTAGAGGACACGCTAGAGGGTCATGAGCAGTTCTTC.

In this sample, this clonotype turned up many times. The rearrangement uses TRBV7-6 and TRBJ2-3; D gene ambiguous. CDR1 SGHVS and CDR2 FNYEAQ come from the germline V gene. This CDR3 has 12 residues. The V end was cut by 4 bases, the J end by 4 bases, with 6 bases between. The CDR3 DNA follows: TGTGCCAGCAGCTCCCGACCAGATACGCAGTATTTT. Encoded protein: CASSSRPDTQYF. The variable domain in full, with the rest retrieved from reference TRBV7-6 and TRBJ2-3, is GAGVSQSPRYKVTKRGQDVALRCDPISGHVSLYWYRQALGQGPEFLTYFNYEAQQDKSGLPNDRFSAERPEGSISTLTIQRTEQRDSAMYRCASSSRPDTQYFGPGTRLTVL.

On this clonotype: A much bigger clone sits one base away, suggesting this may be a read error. CDR3 nucleotides: TGTGCCAGTAGTATAGGGGGGATGGACACTGAAGCTTTCTTT. Protein: CASSIGGMDTEAFF. V and J are TRBV19 and TRBJ1-1, with D possibly TRBD1 on 5 matching bases. The V gene's germline CDR1 is LNHDA and CDR2 SQIVND (reference sequence). Trimming cost V 1 base and J 3 bases, with 9 bases left between them. The CDR3 contains 14 residues.

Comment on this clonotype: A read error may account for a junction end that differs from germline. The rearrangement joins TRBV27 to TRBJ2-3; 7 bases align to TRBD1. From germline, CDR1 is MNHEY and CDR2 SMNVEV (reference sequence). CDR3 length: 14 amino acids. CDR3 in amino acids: CACSLTGSTDTQYF. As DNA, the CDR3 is TGTGCCTGCAGTTTGACAGGGAGCACAGATACGCAGTATTTT.

The CDR3 nucleotides are TGTGCCAGCAGCTCCCTATTGGCTTTCTTT. Its protein product is CASSSLLAFF. The chain combines TRBV7-7 with TRBJ1-1; D ambiguous. Germline V gene data show CDR1 as SSHAT and CDR2 as FNYEAQ (reference sequence). This CDR3 is built from 10 residues. V lost 4 bases and J lost 11, with 8 bases in between. Complete variable domain (other parts from reference TRBV7-7 and TRBJ1-1): GAGVSQSPRYKVTKRGQDVTLRCDPISSHATLYWYQQALGQGPEFLTYFNYEAQPDKSGLPSDRFSAERPEGSISTLTIQRTEQRDSAMYRCASSSLLAFFGQGTRLTVV.

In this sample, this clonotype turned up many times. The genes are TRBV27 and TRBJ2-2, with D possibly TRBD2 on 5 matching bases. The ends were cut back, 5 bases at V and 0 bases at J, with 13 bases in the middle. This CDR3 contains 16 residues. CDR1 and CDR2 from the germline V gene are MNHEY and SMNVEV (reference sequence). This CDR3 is CASSPSPLANTGELFF. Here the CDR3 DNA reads TGTGCCAGCAGTCCATCGCCACTAGCGAACACCGGGGAGCTGTTTTTT.

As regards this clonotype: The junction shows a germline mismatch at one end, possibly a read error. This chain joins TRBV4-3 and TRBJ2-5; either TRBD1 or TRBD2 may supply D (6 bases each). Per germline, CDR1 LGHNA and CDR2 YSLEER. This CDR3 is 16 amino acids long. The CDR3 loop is CASSQELGGAQETRYF. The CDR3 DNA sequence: TGCGCCAGCAGCCAAGAGTTGGGGGGCGCACAGGAGACCCGGTACTTC.

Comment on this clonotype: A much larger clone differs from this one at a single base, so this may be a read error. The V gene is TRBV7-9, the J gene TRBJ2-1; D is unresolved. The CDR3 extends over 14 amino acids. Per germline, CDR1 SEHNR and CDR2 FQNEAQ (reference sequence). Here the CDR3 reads CASSSALLGNEQCF. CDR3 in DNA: TGTGCCAGCAGCTCAGCCCTCTTGGGTAATGAGCAGTGCTTC.

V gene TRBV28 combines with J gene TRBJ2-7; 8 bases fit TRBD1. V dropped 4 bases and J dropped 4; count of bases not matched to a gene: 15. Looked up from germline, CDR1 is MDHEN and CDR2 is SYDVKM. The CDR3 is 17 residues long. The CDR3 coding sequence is TGTGCCAGCAGTTCATTATACCTCGACAGGGGCGAGTACGAGCAGTACTTC. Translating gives CASSSLYLDRGEYEQYF.

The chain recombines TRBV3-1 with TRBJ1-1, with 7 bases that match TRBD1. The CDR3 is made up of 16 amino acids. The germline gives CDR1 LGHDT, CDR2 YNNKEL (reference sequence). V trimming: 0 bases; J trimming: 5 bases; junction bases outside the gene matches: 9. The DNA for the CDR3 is TGTGCCAGCAGCCAAGAATGGCCCGAACAGGGGACTGAAGCTTTCTTT. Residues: CASSQEWPEQGTEAFF.

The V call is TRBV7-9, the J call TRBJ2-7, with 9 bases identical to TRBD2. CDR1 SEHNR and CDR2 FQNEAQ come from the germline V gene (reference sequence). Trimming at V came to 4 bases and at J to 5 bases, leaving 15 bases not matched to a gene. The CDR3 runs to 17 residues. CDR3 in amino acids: CASSSLAGWGNDHEQYF. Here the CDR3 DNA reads TGTGCCAGCAGCTCGCTAGCGGGGTGGGGTAACGACCACGAGCAGTACTTC.